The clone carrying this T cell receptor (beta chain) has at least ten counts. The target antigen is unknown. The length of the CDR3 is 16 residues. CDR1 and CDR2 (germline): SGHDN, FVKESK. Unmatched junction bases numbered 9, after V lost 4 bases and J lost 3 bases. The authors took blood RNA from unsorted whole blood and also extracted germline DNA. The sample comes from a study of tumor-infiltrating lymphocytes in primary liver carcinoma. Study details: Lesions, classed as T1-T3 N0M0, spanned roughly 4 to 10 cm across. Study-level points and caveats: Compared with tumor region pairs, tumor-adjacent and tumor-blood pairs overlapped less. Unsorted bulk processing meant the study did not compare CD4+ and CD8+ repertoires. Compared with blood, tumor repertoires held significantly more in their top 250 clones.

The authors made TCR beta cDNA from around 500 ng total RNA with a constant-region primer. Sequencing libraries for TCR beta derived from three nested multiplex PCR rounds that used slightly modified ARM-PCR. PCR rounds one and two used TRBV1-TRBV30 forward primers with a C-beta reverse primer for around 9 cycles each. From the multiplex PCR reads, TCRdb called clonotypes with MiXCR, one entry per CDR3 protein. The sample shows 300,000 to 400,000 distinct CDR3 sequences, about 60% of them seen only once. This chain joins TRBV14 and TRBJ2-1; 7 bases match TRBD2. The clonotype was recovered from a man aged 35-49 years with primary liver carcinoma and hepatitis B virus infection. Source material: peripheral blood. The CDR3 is CASSRRDYPLYNEQFF. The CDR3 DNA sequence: TGTGCCAGCAGCCGCCGGGACTACCCTCTCTACAATGAGCAGTTCTTC. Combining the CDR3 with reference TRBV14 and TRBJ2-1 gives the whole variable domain EAGVTQFPSHSVIEKGQTVTLRCDPISGHDNLYWYRRVMGKEIKFLLHFVKESKQDESGMPNNRFLAERTGGTYSTLKVQPAELEDSGVYFCASSRRDYPLYNEQFFGPGTRLTVL.